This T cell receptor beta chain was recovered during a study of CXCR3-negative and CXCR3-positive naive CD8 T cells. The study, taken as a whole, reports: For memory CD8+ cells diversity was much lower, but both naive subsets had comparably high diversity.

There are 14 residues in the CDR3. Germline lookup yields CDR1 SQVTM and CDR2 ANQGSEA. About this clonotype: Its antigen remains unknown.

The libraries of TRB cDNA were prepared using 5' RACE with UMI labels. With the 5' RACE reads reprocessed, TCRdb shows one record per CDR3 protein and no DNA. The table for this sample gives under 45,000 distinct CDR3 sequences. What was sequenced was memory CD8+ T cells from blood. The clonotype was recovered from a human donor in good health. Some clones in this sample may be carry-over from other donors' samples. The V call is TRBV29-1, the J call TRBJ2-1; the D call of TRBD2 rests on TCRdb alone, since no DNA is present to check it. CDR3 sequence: CSVEGLAGDNEQFF.